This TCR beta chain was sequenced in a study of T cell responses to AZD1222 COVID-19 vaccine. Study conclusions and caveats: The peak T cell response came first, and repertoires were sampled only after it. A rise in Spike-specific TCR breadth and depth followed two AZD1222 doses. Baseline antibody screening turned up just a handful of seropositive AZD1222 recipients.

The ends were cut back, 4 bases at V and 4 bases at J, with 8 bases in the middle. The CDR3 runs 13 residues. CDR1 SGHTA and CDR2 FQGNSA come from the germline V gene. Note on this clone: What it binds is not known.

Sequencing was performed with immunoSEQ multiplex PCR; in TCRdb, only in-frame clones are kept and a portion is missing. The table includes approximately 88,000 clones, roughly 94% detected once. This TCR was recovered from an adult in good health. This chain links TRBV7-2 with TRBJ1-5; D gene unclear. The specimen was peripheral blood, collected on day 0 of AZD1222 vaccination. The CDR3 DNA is TGTGCCAGCAGCTATAACAAAAATCAGCCCCAGCATTTT. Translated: CASSYNKNQPQHF.